The next 29 T cell receptor beta chains were all read from a single sample in a study of blood T cell repertoires in COVID-19. This table comes from immunoSEQ multiplex PCR, and its TCRdb copy is limited to in-frame clones, with some not included. The sample includes 250,000 to 400,000 clones, 75% to 90% of them seen just once. Sample: peripheral blood. These receptors all stem from a woman between 25 and 40 years old with COVID-19, enrolled during active disease.

The chain carries TRBV28 and TRBJ1-4; 8 nucleotides line up with TRBD1. Germline CDR1 and CDR2: MDHEN and SYDVKM. With 3 bases clipped from V and 2 bases from J, the junction kept 8 bases outside the gene matches. The CDR3 length is 17 residues. The CDR3 reads CASSLLGQGVTNEKLFF. For the CDR3, the DNA is TGTGCCAGCAGTTTGTTAGGACAGGGAGTGACTAATGAAAAACTGTTTTTT.

The count of this clone is one. V and J are TRBV29-1 and TRBJ1-5; unclear D gene. Trimming stripped 5 bases from V and 7 bases from J, with 15 bases between. This CDR3 spans 13 amino acids. Germline values: CDR1 SQVTM, CDR2 ANQGSEA. The CDR3 here is CSVLGAAGQPQHF. CDR3 DNA sequence: TGCAGCGTTTTGGGTGCAGCGGGACAGCCCCAGCATTTT.

The rearrangement uses TRBV21-1 and TRBJ2-1; TRBD1 was called by the table and not checked on the DNA. TRBV21-1 is listed as a pseudogene. The CDR3 runs 15 residues. CDR3 bases: TGTGCCAGACGACAGGGTTCGGTCCCCGCAGGTGAGCAGTTCTTC. Protein sequence: CARRQGSVPAGEQFF.

The rearrangement joins TRBV27 to TRBJ2-7; weak D call: TRBD2 (6 bases). CDR1 and CDR2 from the germline V gene are MNHEY and SMNVEV (reference sequence). The CDR3 has 15 amino acids. The ends were cut back, 2 bases at V and 3 bases at J, with 14 bases in the middle. CDR3 bases: TGTGCCAGCAGTTTACAGGGACTTCCATTCTACGAGCAGTACTTC. Its protein is CASSLQGLPFYEQYF.

This clone has a single count. V gene TRBV30 combines with J gene TRBJ1-1, with D tentatively TRBD1 (6 bases). The CDR3 is made up of 16 amino acids. The V gene's germline CDR1 is GTSNPN and CDR2 SVGIG (reference sequence). Trimming stripped 0 bases from V and 6 bases from J, with 20 bases between. For the CDR3, the DNA is TGTGCCTGGAGTGTAACCGGATTTACAGGGTGGGCTGAAGCTTTCTTT. This codes for CAWSVTGFTGWAEAFF.

V is TRBV10-3 and J is TRBJ2-2, with D possibly being TRBD1 (6 bases). CDR1 and CDR2 (germline): ENHRY, SYGVKD. Trimming removed 6 bases at V and 6 bases at J, with 11 bases between. The CDR3 covers 13 residues. The DNA for the CDR3 is TGTGCCATCAGCGAAGGACAGCCCGGGGAGCTGTTTTTT. The encoded protein is CAISEGQPGELFF.

This clone appeared many times. Other DNA sequences in this specimen translate into the identical CDR3. The chain employs TRBV10-3 and TRBJ2-1; 9 nucleotides agree with TRBD1. J gave up 5 bases and V 8 bases, and 1 base lay outside the gene matches. The CDR3 spans 12 residues. Germline values: CDR1 ENHRY, CDR2 SYGVKD. The CDR3 is CAIGTGNNEQFF. The DNA of the CDR3 is TGTGCCATCGGGACAGGGAACAATGAGCAGTTCTTC.

The chain has TRBV25-1 and TRBJ2-7, with 11 positions matching TRBD2. V shed 0 bases and J 4 bases; nucleotides not matched to a gene: 8. Germline assignment: CDR1 MGHDK and CDR2 SYGVNS. CDR3 length: 17 amino acids. The CDR3 DNA reads as TGTGCCAGCAGTGAATATTCGGCTAGCGGGAGGAATTACGAGCAGTACTTC. Translation: CASSEYSASGRNYEQYF.

With respect to this clone: Other DNA sequences of this sample code for an identical CDR3. The chain links TRBV18 to TRBJ2-7; 9 bases are a match to TRBD1. CDR3 length: 14 residues. Germline trimming cut 2 bases from V and 1 base from J; bases unmatched to any gene: 0. Germline V CDR1 and CDR2: KGHSH, LQKENI. CDR3 residues: CASSPGTGSYEQYF. DNA for the CDR3: TGTGCCAGCTCACCAGGGACAGGGTCCTACGAGCAGTACTTC.

This clone was seen once. The chain combines TRBV11-2 with TRBJ1-5; tentative D call: TRBD1 (5 bases). This CDR3 spans 19 amino acids. V was shortened by 2 bases and J by 0 bases, with 20 bases between the two germline ends. Germline V gene sequence: CDR1 SGHAT, CDR2 FQNNGV. Here the CDR3 DNA reads TGTGCCAGCAGCTTACCTCTGGACACTACTAAGGGTAGCAATCAGCCCCAGCATTTT. It codes for CASSLPLDTTKGSNQPQHF.

This chain connects TRBV30 to TRBJ1-2; D is perhaps TRBD1 (5 bases). From germline, CDR1 is GTSNPN and CDR2 SVGIG (reference sequence). With 4 bases removed from V and 5 bases from J, the gap between germline ends came to 17 bases. The CDR3 has 14 amino acids. Here the CDR3 reads CAWTPVRVDYGYTF. CDR3 DNA sequence: TGTGCCTGGACGCCAGTCAGGGTCGATTATGGCTACACCTTC.

The chain recombines TRBV30 with TRBJ1-1, with D possibly TRBD1 on 5 matching bases. V was trimmed by 4 bases and J by 2 bases, leaving 11 bases between them. Germline V gene sequence: CDR1 GTSNPN, CDR2 SVGIG (reference sequence). The CDR3 has 13 residues. Here the CDR3 DNA reads TGTGCCTGGATTAGAAGGGGAAACACTGAAGCTTTCTTT. Its translation is CAWIRRGNTEAFF.

The genes are TRBV7-9 and TRBJ1-1; 7 positions match TRBD1. The J segment lost 6 bases and the V segment lost 1 base, leaving 2 bases of the junction unmatched. The germline V gene encodes CDR1 SEHNR and CDR2 FQNEAQ (reference sequence). CDR3 length: 13 residues. The CDR3 sequence is CASSLEGAPEAFF. CDR3 nucleotides: TGTGCCAGCAGCTTAGAGGGGGCCCCTGAAGCTTTCTTT.

The chain uses TRBV29-1 and TRBJ1-4, with D possibly being TRBD1 (6 bases). The CDR3 has 13 residues. CDR1 and CDR2 (germline): SQVTM, ANQGSEA. Between the trimmed V and J ends, which lost 6 bases and 4 bases, there was a span of 12 bases. The CDR3 reads CSVLGQHNEKLFF. As DNA, the CDR3 is TGCAGCGTCCTCGGACAGCATAATGAAAAACTGTTTTTT. The entire variable domain, with the rest obtained from reference TRBV29-1 and TRBJ1-4, is as follows: SAVISQKPSRDICQRGTSLTIQCQVDSQVTMMFWYRQQPGQSLTLIATANQGSEATYESGFVIDKFPISRPNLTFSTLTVSNMSPEDSSIYLCSVLGQHNEKLFFGSGTQLSVL.

This clone was observed a single time. The chain carries TRBV19 and TRBJ1-2; 7 bases fit TRBD1. The CDR3 extends over 16 amino acids. Trimming took 5 bases from V and 6 from J; bases not matched to a gene: 15. The V gene's germline CDR1 is LNHDA and CDR2 SQIVND (reference sequence). CDR3 sequence reads: CASSASTGAVLDGYTF. In nucleotides, the CDR3 is TGTGCCAGTAGTGCGTCTACAGGGGCCGTCTTAGATGGCTACACCTTC.

The chain uses TRBV11-2 and TRBJ2-2, with no clear D. CDR1 and CDR2 from the germline V gene are SGHAT and FQNNGV. Trimming cost V 2 bases and J 0 bases, with 4 bases left between them. CDR3 length equals 14 residues. The CDR3 DNA is TGTGCCAGCAGCTTAAACACGAACACCGGGGAGCTGTTTTTT. Translating gives CASSLNTNTGELFF.

The rearrangement links TRBV6-2 or TRBV6-3 to TRBJ2-7, with D unresolved. Germline loops: CDR1 MNHEY, CDR2 SVGEGT. With 2 bases removed from V and 1 base from J, the gap between germline ends came to 6 bases. The CDR3 totals 13 residues. The CDR3 nucleotides are TGTGCCAGCAGTTACCATCAGTCCTACGAGCAGTACTTC. The encoded protein is CASSYHQSYEQYF.

The chain uses TRBV7-2 and TRBJ1-6; 12 bases are shared with TRBD1. The CDR3 extends over 17 amino acids. CDR1 is SGHTA, CDR2 FQGNSA, per germline. V was clipped by 0 bases and J by 10 bases; unmatched bases: 7. The CDR3 DNA sequence: TGTGCCAGCAGCTTAGCAAAACCCGGGACAGGGGGCTCACCCCTCCACTTT. Protein: CASSLAKPGTGGSPLHF.

This rearrangement joins TRBV5-1 to TRBJ2-1, with 7 bases aligning to TRBD2. The germline V gene has CDR1 SGHRS and CDR2 YFSETQ. The V segment lost 5 bases and the J segment 7 bases; nucleotides outside the gene matches: 15. The CDR3 totals 16 residues. The CDR3 coding sequence is TGCGCCAGCAGTCCGGCCGGACTAGGGGCTGGGAATGAGCAGTTCTTC. Protein: CASSPAGLGAGNEQFF.

The chain joins TRBV14 to TRBJ1-1; unclear D gene. V lost 0 bases and J lost 6, with 8 bases in between. Germline CDR1 SGHDN, CDR2 FVKESK. The CDR3 loop spans 13 amino acids. The CDR3 region is CASSQDLVAEAFF. The CDR3 DNA follows: TGTGCCAGCAGCCAAGATCTTGTAGCTGAAGCTTTCTTT.

In its sample, this clone was seen once. V and J are TRBV27 and TRBJ2-1; 12 bases align to TRBD2. CDR1 MNHEY and CDR2 SMNVEV come from the germline V gene (reference sequence). V lost 3 bases to trimming and J lost 9 bases; unmatched junction nucleotides: 9. The CDR3 extends over 16 amino acids. CDR3 region: CASSFWLAGGPSEQFF. The CDR3 nucleotides read TGTGCCAGCAGTTTTTGGCTAGCGGGAGGGCCCAGTGAGCAGTTCTTC.

V usage is TRBV24-1 and J usage is TRBJ1-1; TRBD1 agrees at 7 bases. The CDR3 is 14 residues long. After removal of 9 bases from V and 0 bases from J, the junction contained 6 bases not matched to a gene. Per the germline V gene, CDR1 is KGHDR and CDR2 is SFDVKD. CDR3 in amino acids: CATRRTGLNTEAFF. The DNA for the CDR3 is TGTGCCACCCGTAGGACAGGTTTGAACACTGAAGCTTTCTTT.

This clone appeared a single time. This chain links TRBV10-2 with TRBJ2-7; 7 nucleotides line up with TRBD1. J lost 2 bases, V lost 7 bases, and 8 bases had no gene match. Germline V gene lookup returns CDR1 WSHSY and CDR2 SAAADI. The CDR3 contains 14 residues. CDR3 sequence: CASNSGTETYEQYF. Here the CDR3 DNA reads TGCGCCAGCAACTCCGGGACAGAAACCTACGAGCAGTACTTC.

The V and J genes are TRBV7-9 and TRBJ2-5; maybe TRBD2 (6 bases). Trimming removed 3 bases from V and 3 bases from J, with 8 bases in between. Germline V gives CDR1 SEHNR, CDR2 FQNEAQ (reference sequence). This CDR3 is built from 13 residues. The CDR3 region is CASSLLAEETQYF. DNA for the CDR3: TGTGCCAGCAGCTTGTTAGCGGAAGAGACCCAGTACTTC.

The gene calls are TRBV6-5 and TRBJ1-2; D is possibly TRBD1 (6 bases). The CDR3 loop spans 14 amino acids. Germline CDR1 reads MNHEY; CDR2 reads SVGAGI. V was clipped by 7 bases and J by 0 bases, with 12 bases between them. The CDR3 here is CASNRQESNYGYTF. The CDR3, as DNA: TGTGCCAGCAACCGACAGGAGTCTAACTATGGCTACACCTTC.

CDR3 amino acids: CASSFRTGGYGYTF. The CDR3 DNA is TGTGCCAGCAGCTTTAGGACAGGGGGCTATGGCTACACCTTC. The V call is TRBV7-8, the J call TRBJ1-2; 10 nucleotides match TRBD1. CDR1 and CDR2 (germline): SGHVS, FQNEAQ. This CDR3 is 14 amino acids long. With V trimmed by 3 bases and J by 4 bases, 2 bases remained unmatched.

This clone was seen just once. J is TRBJ2-6 and V is TRBV4-2, with a possible D match to TRBD1 (5 bases). CDR3 length: 16 residues. The germline V gene has CDR1 LGHNA and CDR2 YNFKEQ. V lost 1 base, J lost 4 bases, and 11 bases lay in between. The CDR3 here is CASSQGLGQGANVLTF. CDR3 DNA: TGTGCCAGCAGCCAAGGATTGGGGCAAGGGGCCAACGTCCTGACTTTC.

This sequence joins TRBV5-1 and TRBJ2-1, with D possibly being TRBD1 (6 bases). Germline assignment: CDR1 SGHRS and CDR2 YFSETQ. V was pared by 0 bases and J by 7 bases, with 8 bases between. This CDR3 comprises 13 residues. The DNA for the CDR3 is TGCGCCAGCAGCTTGGGACAGGTTAATGAGCAGTTCTTC. It encodes CASSLGQVNEQFF.

The rearrangement uses TRBV28 and TRBJ2-1, with a possible D match to TRBD2 (5 bases). Trimming cost V 7 bases and J 1 base, with 17 bases left between them. Germline V gives CDR1 MDHEN, CDR2 SYDVKM. The CDR3 is 16 amino acids. In nucleotides, the CDR3 is TGTGCCAGCAACCCTAAAGCGGAGGAGTCCTACAATGAGCAGTTCTTC. Its translation is CASNPKAEESYNEQFF.